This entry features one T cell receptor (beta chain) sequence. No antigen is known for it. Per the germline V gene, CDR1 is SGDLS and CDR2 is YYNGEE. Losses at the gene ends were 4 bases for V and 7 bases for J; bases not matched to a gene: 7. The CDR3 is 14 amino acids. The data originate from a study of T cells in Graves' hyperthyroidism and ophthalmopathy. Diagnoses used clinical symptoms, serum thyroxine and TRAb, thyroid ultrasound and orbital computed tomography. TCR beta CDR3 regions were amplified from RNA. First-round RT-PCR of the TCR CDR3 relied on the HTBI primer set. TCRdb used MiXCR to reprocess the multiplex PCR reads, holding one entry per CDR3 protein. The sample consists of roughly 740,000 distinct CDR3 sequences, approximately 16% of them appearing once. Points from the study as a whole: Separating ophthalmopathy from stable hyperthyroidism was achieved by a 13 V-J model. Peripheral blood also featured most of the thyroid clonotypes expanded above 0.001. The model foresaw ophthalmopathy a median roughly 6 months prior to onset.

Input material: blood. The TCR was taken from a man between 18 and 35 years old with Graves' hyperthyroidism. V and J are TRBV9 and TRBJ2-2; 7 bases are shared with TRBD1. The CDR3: CASSPNGQDGELFF. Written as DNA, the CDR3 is TGTGCCAGCAGCCCCAATGGACAGGACGGGGAGCTGTTTTTT.